This is a list of T cell receptor beta chains from one sample in a study of T cell repertoires in cytomegalovirus infection. MiXCR, run by TCRdb on the reads, gives a single entry per CDR3 protein. The sample yields some 300,000 distinct CDR3 sequences, 12% to 15% seen once. The sequenced sample was PBMCs. These TCRs come from a human donor in good health (CMV status not recorded). Some clones in this sample may be carry-over from other donors' samples. Both conserved end residues are trimmed from each CDR3. The order of the fields is V gene, J gene, CDR3 protein.

V gene: TRBV25-1; J gene: TRBJ2-5; CDR3 protein: ASSEWEGGPRETQY
V gene: TRBV9; J gene: TRBJ2-5; CDR3 protein: ASSVNRGRGETQY
V gene: TRBV20-1; J gene: TRBJ2-3; CDR3 protein: SARAGAGTDTQY
V gene: TRBV7-2; J gene: TRBJ1-6; CDR3 protein: ASSLGEYNSPLH
V gene: TRBV7-9; J gene: TRBJ2-1; CDR3 protein: ASSLSRVGEAF
V gene: TRBV19; J gene: TRBJ2-3; CDR3 protein: ASSIGGSKTDTQY
V gene: TRBV4-3; J gene: TRBJ2-6; CDR3 protein: ASSQEIQSSGANVLT
V gene: TRBV7-9; J gene: TRBJ1-1; CDR3 protein: ASSPEGQGTEAF
V gene: TRBV12-3/TRBV12-4; J gene: TRBJ2-2; CDR3 protein: ASSFGGALPGELF
V gene: TRBV7-9; J gene: TRBJ2-1; CDR3 protein: ASSLGSSQGYNEQF
V gene: TRBV11-1; J gene: TRBJ1-1; CDR3 protein: ASTKRGLGLNTEAF
V gene: TRBV20-1; J gene: TRBJ2-1; CDR3 protein: SAPGTSGSYNEQF
V gene: TRBV7-2; J gene: TRBJ1-1; CDR3 protein: ASSSGQEAF
V gene: TRBV9; J gene: TRBJ2-2; CDR3 protein: ASSVAHAGELF
V gene: TRBV3-1; J gene: TRBJ1-1; CDR3 protein: ASSQNFMNTEAF